This T cell receptor beta chain was sequenced during a study of Graves' ophthalmopathy and Graves' hyperthyroidism. RNA transcripts provided the template for amplifying TCR beta CDR3 regions. HTBI-primed first-round RT-PCR preceded second-round multiplex PCR. One entry per CDR3 protein, called by TCRdb with MiXCR from the multiplex PCR reads. The data hold over 500,000 distinct CDR3 sequences, with about a fifth observed a single time. This clonotype was observed a few times. V was shortened by 0 bases and J by 2 bases, with 8 bases between the two germline ends. The length of the CDR3 is 14 residues. Germline CDR1 LGHDT, CDR2 YNNKEL (reference sequence). Where ophthalmopathy was absent within 18 months of follow-up, hyperthyroidism was stable.

Sequenced material: peripheral blood. The TCR comes from a woman younger than 30 with stable Graves' hyperthyroidism. Some clones in this sample may be carry-over from other donors' samples. The genes are TRBV3-1 and TRBJ2-7, with D perhaps assigned TRBD1 or TRBD2 (6 bases each). The CDR3 bases are TGTGCCAGCAGCCAAGAGGGGGGCCCCTACGAGCAGTACTTC. This encodes CASSQEGGPYEQYF.